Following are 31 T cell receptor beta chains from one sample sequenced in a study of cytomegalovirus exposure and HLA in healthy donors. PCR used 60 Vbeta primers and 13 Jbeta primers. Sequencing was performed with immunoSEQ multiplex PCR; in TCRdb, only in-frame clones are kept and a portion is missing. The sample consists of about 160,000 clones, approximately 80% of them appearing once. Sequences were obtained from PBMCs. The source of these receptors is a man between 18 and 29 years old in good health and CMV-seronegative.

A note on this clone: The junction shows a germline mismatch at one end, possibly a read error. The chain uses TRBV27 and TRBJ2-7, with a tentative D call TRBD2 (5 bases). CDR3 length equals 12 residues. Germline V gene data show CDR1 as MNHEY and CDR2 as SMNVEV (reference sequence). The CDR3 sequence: CASAPGLHLEVF. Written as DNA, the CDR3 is TGTGCCAGCGCCCCTGGACTTCACTTAGAGGTCTTC.

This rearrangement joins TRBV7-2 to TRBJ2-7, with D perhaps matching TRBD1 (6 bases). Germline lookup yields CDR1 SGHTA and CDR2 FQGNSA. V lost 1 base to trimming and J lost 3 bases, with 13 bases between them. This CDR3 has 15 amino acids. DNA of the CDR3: TGTGCCAGCAGCTTAGGGACGGGACACCTCTACGAGCAGTACTTC. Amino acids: CASSLGTGHLYEQYF. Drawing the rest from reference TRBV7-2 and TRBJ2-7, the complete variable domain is GAGVSQSPSNKVTEKGKDVELRCDPISGHTALYWYRQSLGQGLEFLIYFQGNSAPDKSGLPSDRFSAERTGGSVSTLTIQRTQQEDSAVYLCASSLGTGHLYEQYFGPGTRLTVT.

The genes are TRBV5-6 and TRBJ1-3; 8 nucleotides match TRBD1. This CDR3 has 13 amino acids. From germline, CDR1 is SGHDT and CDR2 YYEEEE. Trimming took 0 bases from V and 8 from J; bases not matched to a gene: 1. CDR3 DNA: TGTGCCAGCAGCTTGGAACAGGGGGACACCATATATTTT. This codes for CASSLEQGDTIYF. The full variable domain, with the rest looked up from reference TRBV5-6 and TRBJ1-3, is DAGVTQSPTHLIKTRGQQVTLRCSPKSGHDTVSWYQQALGQGPQFIFQYYEEEERQRGNFPDRFSGHQFPNYSSELNVNALLLGDSALYLCASSLEQGDTIYFGEGSWLTVV.

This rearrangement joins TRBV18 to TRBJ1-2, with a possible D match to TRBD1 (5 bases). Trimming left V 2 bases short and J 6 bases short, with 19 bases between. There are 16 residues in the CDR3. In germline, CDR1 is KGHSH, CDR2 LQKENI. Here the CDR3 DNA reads TGTGCCAGCTCACCAAGCACAGGTCGGGGGAGCAATGGCTACACCTTC. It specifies CASSPSTGRGSNGYTF.

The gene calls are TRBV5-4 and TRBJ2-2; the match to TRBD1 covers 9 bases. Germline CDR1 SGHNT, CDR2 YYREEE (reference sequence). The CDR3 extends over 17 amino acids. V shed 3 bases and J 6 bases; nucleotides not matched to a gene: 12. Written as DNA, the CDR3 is TGTGCCAGCAGCTCGGGGGACAGGGATGGATCGGCCGGGGAGCTGTTTTTT. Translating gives CASSSGDRDGSAGELFF.

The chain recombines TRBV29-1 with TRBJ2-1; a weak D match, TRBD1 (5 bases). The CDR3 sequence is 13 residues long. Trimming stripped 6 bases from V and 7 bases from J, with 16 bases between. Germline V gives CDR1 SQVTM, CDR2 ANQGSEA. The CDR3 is CSVVGAGWNEQFF. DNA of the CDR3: TGCAGCGTCGTAGGGGCAGGTTGGAATGAGCAGTTCTTC.

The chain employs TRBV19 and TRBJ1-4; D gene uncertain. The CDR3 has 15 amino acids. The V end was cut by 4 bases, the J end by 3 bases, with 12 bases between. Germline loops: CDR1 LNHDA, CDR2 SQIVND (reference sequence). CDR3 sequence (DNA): TGTGCCAGTAGTACATACCGGGGAGCTAATGAAAAACTGTTTTTT. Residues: CASSTYRGANEKLFF.

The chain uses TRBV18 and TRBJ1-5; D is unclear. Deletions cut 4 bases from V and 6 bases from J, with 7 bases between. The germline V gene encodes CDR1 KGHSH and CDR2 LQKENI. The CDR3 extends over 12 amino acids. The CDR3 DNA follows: TGTGCCAGCTCACTCGGTAGTCAGCCCCAGCATTTT. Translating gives CASSLGSQPQHF.

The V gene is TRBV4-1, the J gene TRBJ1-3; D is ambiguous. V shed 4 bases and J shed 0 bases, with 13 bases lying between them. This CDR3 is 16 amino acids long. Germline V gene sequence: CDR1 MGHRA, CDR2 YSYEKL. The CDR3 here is CASSPESSYSGNTIYF. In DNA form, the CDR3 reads TGCGCCAGCAGCCCGGAGAGCTCGTACTCTGGAAACACCATATATTTT.

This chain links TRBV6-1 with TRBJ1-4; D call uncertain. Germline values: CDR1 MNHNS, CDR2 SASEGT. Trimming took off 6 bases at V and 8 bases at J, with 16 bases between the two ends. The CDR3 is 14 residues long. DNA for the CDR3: TGTGCCAGCAGCCTCTTCCAGGAAGGAGAAAAACTGTTTTTT. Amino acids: CASSLFQEGEKLFF.

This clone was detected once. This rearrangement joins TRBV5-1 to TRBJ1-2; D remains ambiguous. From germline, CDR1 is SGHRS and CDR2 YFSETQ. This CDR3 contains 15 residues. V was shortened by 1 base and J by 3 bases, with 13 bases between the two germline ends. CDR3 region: CASSLLADSHYGYTF. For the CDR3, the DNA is TGCGCCAGCAGCTTGTTGGCAGATTCTCACTATGGCTACACCTTC.

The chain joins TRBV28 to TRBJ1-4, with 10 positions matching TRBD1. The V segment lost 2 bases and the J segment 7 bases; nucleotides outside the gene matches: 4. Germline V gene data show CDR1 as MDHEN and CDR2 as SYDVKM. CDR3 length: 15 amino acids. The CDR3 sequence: CASSLLGTGAEKLFF. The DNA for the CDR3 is TGTGCCAGCAGTTTACTCGGGACAGGGGCTGAAAAACTGTTTTTT.

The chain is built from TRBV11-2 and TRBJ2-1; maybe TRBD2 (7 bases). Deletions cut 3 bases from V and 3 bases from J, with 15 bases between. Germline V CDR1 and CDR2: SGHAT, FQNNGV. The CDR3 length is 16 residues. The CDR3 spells CASSLVGGRGYNEQFF. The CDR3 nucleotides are TGTGCCAGCAGCTTGGTCGGGGGGCGAGGCTACAATGAGCAGTTCTTC.

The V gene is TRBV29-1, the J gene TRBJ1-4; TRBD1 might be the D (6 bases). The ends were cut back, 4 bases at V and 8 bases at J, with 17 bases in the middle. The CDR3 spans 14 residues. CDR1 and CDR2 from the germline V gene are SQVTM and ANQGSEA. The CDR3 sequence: CSVGMMGAREKLFF. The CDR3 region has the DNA TGCAGCGTTGGGATGATGGGGGCGCGGGAAAAACTGTTTTTT.

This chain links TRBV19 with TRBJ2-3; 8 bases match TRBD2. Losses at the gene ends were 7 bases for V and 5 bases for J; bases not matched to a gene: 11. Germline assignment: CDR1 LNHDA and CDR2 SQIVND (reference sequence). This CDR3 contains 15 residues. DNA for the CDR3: TGTGCCAGTACCTCCCTAGCGGGCGTGAAAGATACGCAGTATTTT. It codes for CASTSLAGVKDTQYF.

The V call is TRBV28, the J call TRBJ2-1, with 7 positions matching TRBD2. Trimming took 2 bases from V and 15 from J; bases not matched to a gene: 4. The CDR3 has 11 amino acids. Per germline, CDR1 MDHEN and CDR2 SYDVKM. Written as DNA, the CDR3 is TGTGCCAGCAGTTTAGCGGGAGAAGGGTTCTTC. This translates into CASSLAGEGFF.

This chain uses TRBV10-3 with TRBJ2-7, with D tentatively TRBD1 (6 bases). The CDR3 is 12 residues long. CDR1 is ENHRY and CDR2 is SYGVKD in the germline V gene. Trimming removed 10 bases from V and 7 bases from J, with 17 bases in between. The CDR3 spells CATRDTSGEQYF. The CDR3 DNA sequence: TGTGCCACCCGGGACACAAGTGGTGAGCAGTACTTC.

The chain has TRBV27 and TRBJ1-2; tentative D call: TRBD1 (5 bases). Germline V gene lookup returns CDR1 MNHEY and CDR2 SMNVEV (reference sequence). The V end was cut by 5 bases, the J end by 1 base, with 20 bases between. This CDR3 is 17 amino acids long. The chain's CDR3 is CASSTSYQGEVNYGYTF. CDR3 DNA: TGTGCCAGCAGTACAAGCTATCAAGGGGAGGTTAACTATGGCTACACCTTC.

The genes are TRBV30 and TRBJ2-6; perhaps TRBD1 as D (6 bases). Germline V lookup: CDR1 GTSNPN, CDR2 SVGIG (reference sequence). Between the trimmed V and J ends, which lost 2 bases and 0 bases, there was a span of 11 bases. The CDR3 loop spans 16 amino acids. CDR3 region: CAWSTTGTSGANVLTF. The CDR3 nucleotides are TGTGCCTGGAGTACCACAGGGACCTCTGGGGCCAACGTCCTGACTTTC. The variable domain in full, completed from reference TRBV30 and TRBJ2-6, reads SQTIHQWPATLVQPVGSPLSLECTVEGTSNPNLYWYRQAAGRGLQLLFYSVGIGQISSEVPQNLSASRPQDRQFILSSKKLLLSDSGFYLCAWSTTGTSGANVLTFGAGSRLTVL.

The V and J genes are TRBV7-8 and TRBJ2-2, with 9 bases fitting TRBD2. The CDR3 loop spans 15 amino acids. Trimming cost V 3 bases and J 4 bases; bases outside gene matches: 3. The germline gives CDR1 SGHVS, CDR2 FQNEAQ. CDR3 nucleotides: TGTGCCAGCAGCTTTAGCGGGGGAGTCACCGGGGAGCTGTTTTTT. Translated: CASSFSGGVTGELFF.

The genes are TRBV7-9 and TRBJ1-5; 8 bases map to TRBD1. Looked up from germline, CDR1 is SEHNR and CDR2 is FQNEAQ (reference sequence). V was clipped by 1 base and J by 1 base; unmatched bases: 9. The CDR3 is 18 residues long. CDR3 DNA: TGTGCCAGCAGCTTAGGGACCCCAGGGGGCGCGAGCAATCAGCCCCAGCATTTT. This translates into CASSLGTPGGASNQPQHF.

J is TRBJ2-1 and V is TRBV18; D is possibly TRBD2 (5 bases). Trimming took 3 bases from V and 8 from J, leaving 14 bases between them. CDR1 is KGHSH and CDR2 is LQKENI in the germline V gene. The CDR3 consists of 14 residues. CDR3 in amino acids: CASSPQLDSHEQFF. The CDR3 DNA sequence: TGTGCCAGCTCACCGCAACTAGACTCTCATGAGCAGTTCTTC.

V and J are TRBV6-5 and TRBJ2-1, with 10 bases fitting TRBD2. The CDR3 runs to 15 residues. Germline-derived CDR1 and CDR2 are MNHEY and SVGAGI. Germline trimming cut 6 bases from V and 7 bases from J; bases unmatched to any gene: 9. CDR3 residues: CASSLGSGGRNEQFF. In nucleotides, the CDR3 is TGTGCCAGCAGCCTCGGTAGCGGGGGGAGGAATGAGCAGTTCTTC.

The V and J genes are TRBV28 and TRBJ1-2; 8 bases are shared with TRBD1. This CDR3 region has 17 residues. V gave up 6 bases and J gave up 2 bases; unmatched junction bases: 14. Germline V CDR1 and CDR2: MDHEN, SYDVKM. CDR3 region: CASSLQGAPVINYGYTF. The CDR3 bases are TGTGCCAGCAGCCTGCAGGGGGCCCCAGTGATCAACTATGGCTACACCTTC.

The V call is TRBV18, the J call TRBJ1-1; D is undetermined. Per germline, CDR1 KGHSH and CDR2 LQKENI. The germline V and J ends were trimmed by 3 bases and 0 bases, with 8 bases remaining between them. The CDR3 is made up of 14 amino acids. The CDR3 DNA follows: TGTGCCAGCTCACCGTCGCAGATGAACACTGAAGCTTTCTTT. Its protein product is CASSPSQMNTEAFF.

The chain's CDR3 is CASSPTTTGTNYEQYF. In DNA, the CDR3 is TGCGCCAGCAGCCCCACCACGACAGGGACGAACTACGAGCAGTACTTC. The chain uses TRBV4-3 and TRBJ2-7; 7 bases match TRBD1. J lost 3 bases, V lost 4 bases, and 12 bases had no gene match. CDR3 length: 16 residues. Germline CDR1 and CDR2: LGHNA and YSLEER.

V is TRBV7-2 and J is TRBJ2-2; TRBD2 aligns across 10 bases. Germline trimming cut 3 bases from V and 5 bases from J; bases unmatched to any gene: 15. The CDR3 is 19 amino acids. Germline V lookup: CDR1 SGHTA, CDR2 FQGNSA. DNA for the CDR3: TGTGCCAGCAGCTTGCGTTCGCTCCTAGCGGGAGCAGGGACCGGGGAGCTGTTTTTT. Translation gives CASSLRSLLAGAGTGELFF.

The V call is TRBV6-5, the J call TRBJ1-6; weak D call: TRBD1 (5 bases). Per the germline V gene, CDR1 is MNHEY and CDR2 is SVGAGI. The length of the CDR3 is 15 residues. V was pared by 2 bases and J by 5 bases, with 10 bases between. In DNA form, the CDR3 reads TGTGCCAGCAGTTACCTAGGGGCCGATAATTCACCCCTCCACTTT. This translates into CASSYLGADNSPLHF.

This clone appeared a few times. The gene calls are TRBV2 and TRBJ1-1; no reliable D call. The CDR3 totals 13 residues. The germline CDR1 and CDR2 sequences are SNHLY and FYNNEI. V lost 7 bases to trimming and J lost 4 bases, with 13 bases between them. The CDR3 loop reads CASMEDSATEAFF. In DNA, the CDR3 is TGTGCCAGCATGGAGGATTCAGCCACTGAAGCTTTCTTT.

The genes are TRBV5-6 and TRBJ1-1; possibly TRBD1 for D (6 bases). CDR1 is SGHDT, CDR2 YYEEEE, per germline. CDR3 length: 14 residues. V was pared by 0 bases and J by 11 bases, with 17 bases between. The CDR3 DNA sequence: TGTGCCAGCAGCTTGGCCCCGTCGTCTAGGGGGGCTTTCTTT. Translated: CASSLAPSSRGAFF. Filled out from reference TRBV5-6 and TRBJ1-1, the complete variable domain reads DAGVTQSPTHLIKTRGQQVTLRCSPKSGHDTVSWYQQALGQGPQFIFQYYEEEERQRGNFPDRFSGHQFPNYSSELNVNALLLGDSALYLCASSLAPSSRGAFFGQGTRLTVV.

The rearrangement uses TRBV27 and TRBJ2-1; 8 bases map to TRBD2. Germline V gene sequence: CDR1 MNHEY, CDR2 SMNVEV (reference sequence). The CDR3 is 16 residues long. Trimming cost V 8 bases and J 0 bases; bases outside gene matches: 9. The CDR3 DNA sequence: TGTGCCAGCCGGAGAGCGGGGGCGAGCTCCTACAATGAGCAGTTCTTC. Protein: CASRRAGASSYNEQFF.